This T cell receptor (beta chain) was sequenced during a study of CD8+ T cells in alopecia areata. RNA extraction and reverse transcription yielded cDNA as sequencing template. Profiled with immunoSEQ multiplex PCR; TCRdb holds only in-frame clones, not every one. The table has around 19,000 clones, less than 70% seen once. CD4+ cells belonging to about 5 patients, who were in the biomarker study, were further sorted into CD25+CD127- cells. Both peripheral blood and punch biopsies of lesional scalp skin were obtained from patients who had alopecia areata. The researchers isolated CD4+ and CD8+ T cells from PBMCs by sorting. The CDR3 runs to 15 residues. Germline CDR1 SGHRS, CDR2 YFSETQ. V lost 0 bases, J lost 6 bases, and 13 bases lay in between.

V and J are TRBV5-1 and TRBJ2-1; D tentatively reads TRBD1 or TRBD2 (7 bases each). The sequence came from a human donor with alopecia areata. The sequenced material came from CD4+ Tregs sorted from blood. In nucleotides, the CDR3 is TGCGCCAGCAGCTTGGTCCCAGGGGGGGGCAATGAGCAGTTCTTC. As protein: CASSLVPGGGNEQFF.